This T cell receptor beta chain appears in the sequencing data of a study of blood T cell repertoires in COVID-19. The CDR3 loop spans 13 amino acids. Germline V lookup: CDR1 KGHSH, CDR2 LQKENI. Trimming removed 4 bases from V and 10 bases from J; junction bases left unmatched: 2. TCRdb's copy holds only in-frame clones and misses some; the assay was immunoSEQ multiplex PCR. The sample has roughly 54,000 clones, roughly nine tenths seen once. The receptor was derived from a man aged 50-59 years with acute or convalescent COVID-19. The chain joins TRBV18 to TRBJ2-1; 12 nucleotides line up with TRBD2. The sequencing input was peripheral blood. The CDR3 is CASSLGLAGEQFF. The CDR3 nucleotides read TGTGCCAGCTCACTCGGACTAGCGGGAGAGCAGTTCTTC.